This T cell receptor (beta chain) was documented in a study of regulatory T cells in long-lasting Graves disease. Germline loops: CDR1 LNHDA, CDR2 SQIVND (reference sequence). Trimming removed 1 base from V and 0 bases from J; junction bases left unmatched: 3. This CDR3 comprises 15 residues. In building TCR beta libraries, iRepertoire HTBI primers were used together with Arm-PCR of CDR3 regions. TCRdb used MiXCR to reprocess the multiplex PCR reads, holding one entry per CDR3 protein. The sample gives 350,000 to 550,000 distinct CDR3 sequences, 14% of which show up once; over 15% is in the top ten. Time point given: newly diagnosed GD, antithyroid drugs for less than 3 months. After RNA was extracted from PBMCs, the TCR library was made from it. The table lists this clonotype with many counts. The same sample was also used in a study of T cells in Graves' hyperthyroidism and ophthalmopathy.

The rearrangement uses TRBV19 and TRBJ2-7; 7 positions agree with TRBD2. The source material was peripheral blood mononuclear cells (PBMCs), sampled at new diagnosis, from a patient treated with antithyroid drugs. This receptor was obtained from a woman between 45 and 65 years old with Graves disease. The CDR3 bases are TGTGCCAGTAGTATAGTTGGCGGGAGCTCCTACGAGCAGTACTTC. Its protein is CASSIVGGSSYEQYF.